This T cell receptor beta chain was recorded in a study of Graves' ophthalmopathy and Graves' hyperthyroidism. Amplified material comprised TCR beta CDR3 regions derived from RNA transcripts. The first round was an RT-PCR with HTBI primers, and the second round was a multiplex PCR. MiXCR, applied by TCRdb to the multiplex PCR reads, yields one record per CDR3 protein. This repertoire shows roughly 420,000 distinct CDR3 sequences, 20% to 25% found once; its top ten account for 3%. This clonotype was found a few times. The CDR3 contains 15 residues. The J segment lost 3 bases and the V segment lost 6 bases, leaving 7 bases of the junction unmatched. In germline, CDR1 is MNHNS, CDR2 SASEGT.

Sequencing used peripheral blood. This receptor was obtained from a young woman with stable Graves' hyperthyroidism. This sequence joins TRBV6-1 and TRBJ1-1, with 10 nucleotides matching TRBD1. CDR3 DNA: TGTGCCAGCAGGGCCGGACAGGGGGGTGACACTGAAGCTTTCTTT. This sequence encodes CASRAGQGGDTEAFF.